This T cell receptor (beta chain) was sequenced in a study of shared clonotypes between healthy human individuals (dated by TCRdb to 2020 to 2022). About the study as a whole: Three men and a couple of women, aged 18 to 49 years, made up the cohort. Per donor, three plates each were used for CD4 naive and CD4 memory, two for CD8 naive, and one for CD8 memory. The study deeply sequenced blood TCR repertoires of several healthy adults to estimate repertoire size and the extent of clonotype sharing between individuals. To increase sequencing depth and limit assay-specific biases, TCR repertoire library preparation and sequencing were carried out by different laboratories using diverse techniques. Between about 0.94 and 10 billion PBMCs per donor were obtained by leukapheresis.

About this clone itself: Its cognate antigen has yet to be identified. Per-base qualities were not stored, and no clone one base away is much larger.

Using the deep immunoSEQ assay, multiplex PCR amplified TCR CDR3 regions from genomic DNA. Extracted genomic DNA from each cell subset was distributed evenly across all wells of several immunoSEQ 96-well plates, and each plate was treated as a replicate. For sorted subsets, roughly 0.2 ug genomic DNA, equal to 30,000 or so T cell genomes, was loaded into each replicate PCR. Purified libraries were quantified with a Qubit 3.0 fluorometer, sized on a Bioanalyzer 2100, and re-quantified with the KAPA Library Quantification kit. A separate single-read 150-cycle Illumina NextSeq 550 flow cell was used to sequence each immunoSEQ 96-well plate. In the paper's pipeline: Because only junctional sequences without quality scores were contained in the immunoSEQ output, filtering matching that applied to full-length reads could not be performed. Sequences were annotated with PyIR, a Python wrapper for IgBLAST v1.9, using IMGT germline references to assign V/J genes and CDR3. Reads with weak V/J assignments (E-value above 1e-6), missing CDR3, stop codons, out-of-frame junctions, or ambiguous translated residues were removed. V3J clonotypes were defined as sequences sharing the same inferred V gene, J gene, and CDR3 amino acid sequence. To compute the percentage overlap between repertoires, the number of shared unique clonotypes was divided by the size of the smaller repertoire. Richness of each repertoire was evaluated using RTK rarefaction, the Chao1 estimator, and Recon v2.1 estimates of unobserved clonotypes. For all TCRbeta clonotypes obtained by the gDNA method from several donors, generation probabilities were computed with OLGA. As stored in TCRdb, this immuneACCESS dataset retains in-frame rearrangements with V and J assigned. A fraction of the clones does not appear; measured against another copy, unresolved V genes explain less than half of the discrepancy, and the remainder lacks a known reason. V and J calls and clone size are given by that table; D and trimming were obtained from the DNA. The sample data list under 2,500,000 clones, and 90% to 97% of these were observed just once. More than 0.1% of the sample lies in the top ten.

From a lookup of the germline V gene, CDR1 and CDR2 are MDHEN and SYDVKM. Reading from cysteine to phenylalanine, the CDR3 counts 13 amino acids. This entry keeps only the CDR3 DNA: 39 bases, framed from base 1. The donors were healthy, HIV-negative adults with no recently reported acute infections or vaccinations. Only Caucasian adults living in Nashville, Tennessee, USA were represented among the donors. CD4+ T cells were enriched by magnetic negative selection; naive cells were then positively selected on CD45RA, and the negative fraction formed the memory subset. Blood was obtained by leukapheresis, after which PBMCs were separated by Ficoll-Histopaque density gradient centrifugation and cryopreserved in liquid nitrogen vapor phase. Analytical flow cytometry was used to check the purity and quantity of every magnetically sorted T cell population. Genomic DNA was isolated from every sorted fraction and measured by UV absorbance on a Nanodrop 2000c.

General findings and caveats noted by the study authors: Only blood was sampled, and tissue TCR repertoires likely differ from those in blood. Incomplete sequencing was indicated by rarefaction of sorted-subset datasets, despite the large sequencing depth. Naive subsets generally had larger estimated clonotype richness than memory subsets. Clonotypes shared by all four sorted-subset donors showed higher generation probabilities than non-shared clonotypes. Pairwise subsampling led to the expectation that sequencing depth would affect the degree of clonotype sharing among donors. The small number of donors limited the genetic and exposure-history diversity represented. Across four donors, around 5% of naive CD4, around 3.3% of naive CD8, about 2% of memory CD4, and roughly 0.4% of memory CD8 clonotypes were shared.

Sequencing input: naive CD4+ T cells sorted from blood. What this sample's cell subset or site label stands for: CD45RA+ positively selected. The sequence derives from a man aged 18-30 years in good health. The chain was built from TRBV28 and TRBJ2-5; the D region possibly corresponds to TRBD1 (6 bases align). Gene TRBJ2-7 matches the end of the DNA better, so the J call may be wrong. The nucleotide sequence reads TGTGCCAGCGGTGGGACACGCTCCTACGAGCAGTACTTC. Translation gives CASGGTRSYEQYF.